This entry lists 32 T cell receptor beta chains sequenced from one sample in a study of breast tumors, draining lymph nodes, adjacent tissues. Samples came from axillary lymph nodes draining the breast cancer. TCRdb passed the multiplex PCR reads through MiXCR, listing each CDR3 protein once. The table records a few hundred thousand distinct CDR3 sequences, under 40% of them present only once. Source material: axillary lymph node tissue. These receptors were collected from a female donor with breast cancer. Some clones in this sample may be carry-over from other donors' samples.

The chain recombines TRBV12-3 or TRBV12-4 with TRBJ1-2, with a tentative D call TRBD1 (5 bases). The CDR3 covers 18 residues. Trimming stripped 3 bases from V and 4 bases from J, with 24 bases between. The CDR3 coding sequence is TGTGCCAGCAGTTTCGGGGCCAACGGTGGATTAGGGACCTATGGCTACACCTTC. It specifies CASSFGANGGLGTYGYTF.

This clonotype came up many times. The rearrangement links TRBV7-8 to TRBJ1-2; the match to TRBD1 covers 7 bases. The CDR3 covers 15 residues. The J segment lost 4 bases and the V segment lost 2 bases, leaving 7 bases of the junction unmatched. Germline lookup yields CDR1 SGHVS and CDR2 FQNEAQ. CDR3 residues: CASSLTTTGVYGYTF. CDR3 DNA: TGTGCCAGCAGCTTAACGACAACAGGGGTCTATGGCTACACCTTC.

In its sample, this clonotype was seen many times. CDR3 sequence: CASTTSLNYGYTF. DNA of the CDR3: TGTGCCAGTACCACCAGCCTGAACTATGGCTACACCTTC. The chain links TRBV19 to TRBJ1-2; D unresolved. Between the trimmed V and J ends, which lost 7 bases and 2 bases, there was a span of 11 bases. The V gene's germline CDR1 is LNHDA and CDR2 SQIVND (reference sequence). The CDR3 is made up of 13 amino acids.

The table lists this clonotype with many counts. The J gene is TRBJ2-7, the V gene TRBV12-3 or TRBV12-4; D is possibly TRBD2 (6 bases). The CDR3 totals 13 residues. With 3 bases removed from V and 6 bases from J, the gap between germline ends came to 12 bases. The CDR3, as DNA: TGTGCCAGCAGTTTCGCGGGGCCCTGCGAGCAGTACTTC. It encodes CASSFAGPCEQYF.

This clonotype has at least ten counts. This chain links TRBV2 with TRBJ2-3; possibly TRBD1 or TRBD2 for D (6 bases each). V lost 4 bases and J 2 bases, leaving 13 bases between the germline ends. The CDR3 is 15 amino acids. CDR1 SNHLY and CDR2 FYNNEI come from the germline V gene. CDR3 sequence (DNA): TGTGCCAGCAGTGTCGGAGGGGGGACCACAGATACGCAGTATTTT. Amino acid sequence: CASSVGGGTTDTQYF.

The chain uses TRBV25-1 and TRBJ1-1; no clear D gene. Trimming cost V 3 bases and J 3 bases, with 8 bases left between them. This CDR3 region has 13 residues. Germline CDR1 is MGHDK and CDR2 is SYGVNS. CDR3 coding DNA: TGTGCCAGCAGTGAGGGAATGTACACTGAAGCTTTCTTT. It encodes CASSEGMYTEAFF.

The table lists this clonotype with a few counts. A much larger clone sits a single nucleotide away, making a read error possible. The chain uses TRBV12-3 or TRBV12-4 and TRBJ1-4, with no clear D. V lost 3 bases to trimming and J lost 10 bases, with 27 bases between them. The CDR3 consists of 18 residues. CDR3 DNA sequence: TGTGCCAGCAGTTTCGTCGCTAGCGGGAGGCCCGAGCCCGCAAAACTGTTTTTT. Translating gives CASSFVASGRPEPAKLFF.

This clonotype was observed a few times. CDR3 DNA sequence: TGTGCCAGCAAGAGAGACAGGGCAAACTATGGCTACACCTTC. This encodes CASKRDRANYGYTF. The chain is built from TRBV27 and TRBJ1-2, with 7 bases aligning to TRBD1. The V gene's germline CDR1 is MNHEY and CDR2 SMNVEV (reference sequence). This CDR3 has 14 residues. V trimming: 7 bases; J trimming: 2 bases; junction bases outside the gene matches: 7.

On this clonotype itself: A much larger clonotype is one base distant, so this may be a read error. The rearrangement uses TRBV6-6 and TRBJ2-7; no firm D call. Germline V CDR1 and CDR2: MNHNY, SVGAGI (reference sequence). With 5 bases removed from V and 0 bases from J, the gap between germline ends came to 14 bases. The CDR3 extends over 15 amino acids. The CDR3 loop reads CASSQGGRSSYEQYF. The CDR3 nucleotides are TGTGCCAGCAGTCAAGGCGGCAGGAGCTCCTACGAGCAGTACTTC.

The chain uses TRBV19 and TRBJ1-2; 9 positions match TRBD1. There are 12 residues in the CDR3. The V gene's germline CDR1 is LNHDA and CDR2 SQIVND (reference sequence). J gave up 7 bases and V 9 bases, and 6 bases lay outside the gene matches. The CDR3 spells CASGTGIGGYTF. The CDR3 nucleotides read TGTGCCAGCGGGACAGGGATAGGTGGCTACACCTTC.

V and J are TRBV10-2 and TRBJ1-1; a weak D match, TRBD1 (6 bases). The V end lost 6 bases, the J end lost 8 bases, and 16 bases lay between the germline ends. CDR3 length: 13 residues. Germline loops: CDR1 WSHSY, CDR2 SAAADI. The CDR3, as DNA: TGCGCCAGCAGACGGACAGAGGTTGGGGAAGCTTTCTTT. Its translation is CASRRTEVGEAFF.

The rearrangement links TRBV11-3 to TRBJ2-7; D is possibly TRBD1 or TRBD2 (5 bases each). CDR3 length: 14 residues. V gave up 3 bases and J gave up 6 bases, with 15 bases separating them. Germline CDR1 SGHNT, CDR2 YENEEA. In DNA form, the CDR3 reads TGTGCCAGCAGCTTGGGACCAAATACTCCCGAGCAGTACTTC. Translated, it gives CASSLGPNTPEQYF. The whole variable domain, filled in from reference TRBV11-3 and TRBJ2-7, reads EAGVVQSPRYKIIEKKQPVAFWCNPISGHNTLYWYLQNLGQGPELLIRYENEEAVDDSQLPKDRFSAERLKGVDSTLKIQPAELGDSAVYLCASSLGPNTPEQYFGPGTRLTVT.

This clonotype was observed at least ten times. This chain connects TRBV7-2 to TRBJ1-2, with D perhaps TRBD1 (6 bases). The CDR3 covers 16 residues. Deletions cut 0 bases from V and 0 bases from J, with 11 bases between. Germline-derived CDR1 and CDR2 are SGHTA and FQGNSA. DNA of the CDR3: TGTGCCAGCAGCTTAGCCCGGACAGTTACTAACTATGGCTACACCTTC. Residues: CASSLARTVTNYGYTF.

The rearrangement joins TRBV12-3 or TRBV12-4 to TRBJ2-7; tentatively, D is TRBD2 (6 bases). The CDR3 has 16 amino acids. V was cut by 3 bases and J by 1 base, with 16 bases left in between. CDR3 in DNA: TGTGCCAGCAGTTTCGCGCTAACCGGGACTTCCTACGAGCAGTACTTC. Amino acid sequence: CASSFALTGTSYEQYF.

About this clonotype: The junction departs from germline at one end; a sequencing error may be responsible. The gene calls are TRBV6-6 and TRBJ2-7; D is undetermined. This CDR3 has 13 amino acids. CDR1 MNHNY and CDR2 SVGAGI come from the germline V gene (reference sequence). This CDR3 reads CASSHSGSYEQYF. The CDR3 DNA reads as TGTGCCAGCAGTCACTCGGGCTCCTACGAGCAGTACTTC.

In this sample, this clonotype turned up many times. CDR3 bases: TGTGCCAGCAGTTTACCCATAGCTTCCCAAGAGACCCAGTACTTC. It encodes CASSLPIASQETQYF. The chain combines TRBV28 with TRBJ2-5; no definite D call. Germline CDR1 MDHEN, CDR2 SYDVKM. V lost 2 bases to trimming and J lost 1 base, with 11 bases between them. This CDR3 has 15 amino acids.

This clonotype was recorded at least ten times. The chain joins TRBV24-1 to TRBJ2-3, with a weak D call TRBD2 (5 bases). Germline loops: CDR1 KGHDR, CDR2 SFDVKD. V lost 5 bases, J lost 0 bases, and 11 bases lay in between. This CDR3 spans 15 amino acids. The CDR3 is CATSAAGGSTDTQYF. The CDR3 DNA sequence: TGTGCCACCAGTGCCGCGGGTGGGAGCACAGATACGCAGTATTTT.

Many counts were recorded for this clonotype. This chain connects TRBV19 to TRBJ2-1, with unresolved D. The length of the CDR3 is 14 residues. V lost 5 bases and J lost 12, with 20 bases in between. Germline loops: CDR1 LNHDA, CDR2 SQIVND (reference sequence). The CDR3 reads CASSSHWHPQGQFF. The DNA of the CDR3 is TGTGCCAGTAGTTCACACTGGCACCCCCAAGGGCAGTTCTTC.

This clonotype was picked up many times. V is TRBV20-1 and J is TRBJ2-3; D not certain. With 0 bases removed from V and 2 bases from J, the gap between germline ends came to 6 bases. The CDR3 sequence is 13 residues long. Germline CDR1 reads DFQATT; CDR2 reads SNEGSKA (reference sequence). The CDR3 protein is CSARDPSTDTQYF. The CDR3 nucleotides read TGCAGTGCTAGAGATCCCTCCACAGATACGCAGTATTTT.

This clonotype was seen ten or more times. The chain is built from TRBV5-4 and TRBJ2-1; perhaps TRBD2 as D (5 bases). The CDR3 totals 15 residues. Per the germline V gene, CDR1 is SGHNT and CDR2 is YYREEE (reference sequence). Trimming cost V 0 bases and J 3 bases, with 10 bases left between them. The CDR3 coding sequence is TGTGCCAGCAGCTTGGGTGTAGCGTTCTACAATGAGCAGTTCTTC. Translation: CASSLGVAFYNEQFF.

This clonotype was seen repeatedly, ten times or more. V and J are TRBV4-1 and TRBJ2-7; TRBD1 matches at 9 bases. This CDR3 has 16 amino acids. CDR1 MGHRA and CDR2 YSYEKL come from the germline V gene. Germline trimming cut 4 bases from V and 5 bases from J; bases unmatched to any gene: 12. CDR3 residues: CASSPIPGQGTNEQYF. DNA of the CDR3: TGCGCCAGCAGCCCGATCCCGGGACAGGGCACCAACGAGCAGTACTTC.

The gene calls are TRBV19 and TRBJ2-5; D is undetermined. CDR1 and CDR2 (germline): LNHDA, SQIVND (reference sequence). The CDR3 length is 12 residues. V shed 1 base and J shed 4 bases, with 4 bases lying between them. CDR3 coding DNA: TGTGCCAGTAGTATAGCTTCAGAGACCCAGTACTTC. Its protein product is CASSIASETQYF.

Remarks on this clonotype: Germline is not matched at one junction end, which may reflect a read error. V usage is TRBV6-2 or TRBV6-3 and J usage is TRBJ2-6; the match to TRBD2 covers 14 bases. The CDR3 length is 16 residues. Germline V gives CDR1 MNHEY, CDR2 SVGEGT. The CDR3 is CASSHPTSGGANVLTF. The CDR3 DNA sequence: TGTGCCAGCAGTCACCCGACTAGCGGGGGGGCGAACGTCCTGACTTTC.

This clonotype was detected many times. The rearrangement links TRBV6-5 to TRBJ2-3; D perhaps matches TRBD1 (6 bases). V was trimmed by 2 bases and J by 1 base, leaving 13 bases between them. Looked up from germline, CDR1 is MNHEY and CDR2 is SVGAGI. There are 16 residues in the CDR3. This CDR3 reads CASSYVGGWGTDTQYF. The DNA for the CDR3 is TGTGCCAGCAGTTACGTTGGGGGCTGGGGCACAGATACGCAGTATTTT.

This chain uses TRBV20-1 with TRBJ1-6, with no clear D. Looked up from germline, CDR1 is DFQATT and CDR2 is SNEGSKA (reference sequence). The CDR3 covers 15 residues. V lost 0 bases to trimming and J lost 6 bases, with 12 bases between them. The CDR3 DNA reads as TGCAGTGCTAGAGATGTAAGGGTCTCTAATTCACCCCTCCACTTT. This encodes CSARDVRVSNSPLHF.

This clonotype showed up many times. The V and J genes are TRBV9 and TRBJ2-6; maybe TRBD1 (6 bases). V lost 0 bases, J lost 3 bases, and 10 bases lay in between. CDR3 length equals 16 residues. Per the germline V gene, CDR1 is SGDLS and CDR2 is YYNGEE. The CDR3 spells CASSVAQGLGANVLTF. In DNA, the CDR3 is TGTGCCAGCAGCGTAGCTCAGGGGCTTGGGGCCAACGTCCTGACTTTC.

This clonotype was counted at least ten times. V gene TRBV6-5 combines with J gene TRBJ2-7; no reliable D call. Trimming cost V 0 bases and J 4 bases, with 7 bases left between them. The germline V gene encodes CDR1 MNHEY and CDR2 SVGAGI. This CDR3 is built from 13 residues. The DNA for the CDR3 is TGTGCCAGCAGTTACTCTTCGGAATACGAGCAGTACTTC. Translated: CASSYSSEYEQYF.

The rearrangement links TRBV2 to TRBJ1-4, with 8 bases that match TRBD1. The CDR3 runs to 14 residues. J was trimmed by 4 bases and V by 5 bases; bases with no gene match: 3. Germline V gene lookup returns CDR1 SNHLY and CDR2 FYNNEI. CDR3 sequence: CASSMDRVNEKLFF. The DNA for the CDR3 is TGTGCCAGCAGTATGGACAGGGTTAATGAAAAACTGTTTTTT.

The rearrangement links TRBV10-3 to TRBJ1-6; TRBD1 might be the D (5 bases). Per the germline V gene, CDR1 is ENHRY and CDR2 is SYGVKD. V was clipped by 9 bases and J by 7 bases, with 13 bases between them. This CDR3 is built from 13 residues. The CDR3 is CAISGTDNSPLHF. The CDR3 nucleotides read TGTGCCATTTCCGGGACGGACAATTCACCCCTCCACTTT.

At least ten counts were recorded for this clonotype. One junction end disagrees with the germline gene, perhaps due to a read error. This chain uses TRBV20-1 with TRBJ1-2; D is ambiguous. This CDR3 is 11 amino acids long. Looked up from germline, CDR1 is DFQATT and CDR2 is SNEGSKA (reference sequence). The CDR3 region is CSAREVGRSIF. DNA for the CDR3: TGCAGTGCTAGAGAGGTCGGTAGGAGTATCTTC.

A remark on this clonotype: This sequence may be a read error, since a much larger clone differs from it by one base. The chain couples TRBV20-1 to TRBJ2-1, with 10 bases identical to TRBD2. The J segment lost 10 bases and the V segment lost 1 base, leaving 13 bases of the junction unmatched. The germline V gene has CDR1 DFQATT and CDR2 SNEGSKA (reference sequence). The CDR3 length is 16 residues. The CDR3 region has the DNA TGCAGTGCTAGAGCAGATAGCGGGAGGCCCCTCTGGGAGCAGTTCTTC. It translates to CSARADSGRPLWEQFF.

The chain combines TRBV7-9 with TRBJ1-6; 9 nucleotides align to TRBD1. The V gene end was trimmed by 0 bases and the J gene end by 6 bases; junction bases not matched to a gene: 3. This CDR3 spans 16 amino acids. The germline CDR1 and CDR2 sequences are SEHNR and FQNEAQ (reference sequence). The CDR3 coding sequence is TGTGCCAGCAGCTTAGCCGGGACAGGGCGTAATTCACCCCTCCACTTT. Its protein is CASSLAGTGRNSPLHF.